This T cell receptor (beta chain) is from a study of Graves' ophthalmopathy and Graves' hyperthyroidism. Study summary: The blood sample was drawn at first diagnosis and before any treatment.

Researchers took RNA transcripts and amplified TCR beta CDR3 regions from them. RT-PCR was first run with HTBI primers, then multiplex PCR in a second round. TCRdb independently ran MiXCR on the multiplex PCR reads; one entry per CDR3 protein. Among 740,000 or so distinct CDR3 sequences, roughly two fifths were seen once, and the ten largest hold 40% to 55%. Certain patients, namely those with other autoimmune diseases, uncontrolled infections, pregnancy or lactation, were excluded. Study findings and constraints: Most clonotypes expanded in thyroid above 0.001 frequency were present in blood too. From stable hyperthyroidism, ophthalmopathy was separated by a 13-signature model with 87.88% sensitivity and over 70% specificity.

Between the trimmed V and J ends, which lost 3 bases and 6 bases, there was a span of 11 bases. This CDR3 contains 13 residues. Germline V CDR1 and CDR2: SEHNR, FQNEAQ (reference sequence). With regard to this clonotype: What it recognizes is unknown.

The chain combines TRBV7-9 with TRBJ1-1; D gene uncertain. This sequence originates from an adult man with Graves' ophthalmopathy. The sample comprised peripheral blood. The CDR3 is CASSLVMAAEAFF. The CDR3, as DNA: TGTGCCAGCAGCTTGGTCATGGCAGCTGAAGCTTTCTTT.